The 15 T cell receptor beta chains below all came from one sample that was sequenced in a study of CD8 T cells in ankylosing spondylitis (dated by TCRdb to 2017 to 2019). Here is what the overall study found, with its caveats: Blood from ankylosing spondylitis patients appeared to be characterized by a TCR beta motif made up of under ten highly homologous amino acid variants.

These TCRs' antigens remain unknown. The library relied on 5' RACE. TCRdb lists the instrument as Illumina HiSeq 2500. TCRdb reran the public reads through fastp at Q25 and MiXCR, keeping productive beta chains. When rows share a CDR3 protein, they turn into one entry using the most common DNA and genes. The sample table lists under 850,000 distinct CDR3 sequences, roughly 20% of them with a count of one. The leading ten clones occupy under 20% of the sample. Sample: blood, either unsorted or a sorted T cell fraction (not recorded which). The receptors come from a male donor with ankylosing spondylitis.

The V call is TRBV18, the J call TRBJ2-5, with 15 bases identical to TRBD2. The CDR3 loop spans 18 amino acids. Losses at the gene ends were 6 bases for V and 2 bases for J; bases not matched to a gene: 10. The germline V gene has CDR1 KGHSH and CDR2 LQKENI. CDR3 sequence reads: CASSQGLAGGRQQETQYF. In DNA form, the CDR3 reads TGTGCCAGCTCCCAAGGACTAGCGGGGGGGCGTCAACAAGAGACCCAGTACTTC.

The rearrangement joins TRBV7-2 to TRBJ2-1; no reliable D call. CDR1 is SGHTA and CDR2 is FQGNSA in the germline V gene. The CDR3 extends over 14 amino acids. Trimming took off 6 bases at V and 1 base at J, with 10 bases between the two ends. For the CDR3, the DNA is TGTGCCAGCAGGCTGGCGGCATCCTACAATGAGCAGTTCTTC. This gives the protein CASRLAASYNEQFF.

Only one count was recorded for this clonotype. A read error may account for a junction end that differs from germline. The V call is TRBV2, the J call TRBJ2-1; 13 bases map to TRBD2. This CDR3 contains 16 residues. From germline, CDR1 is SNHLY and CDR2 FYNNEI. The CDR3 nucleotides are TGTGCCAGCAGTCGTGGACTAGCGGGAGCCTACTATGAGCAGTTCTTC. Translating it yields CASSRGLAGAYYEQFF.

In its sample, this clonotype was seen many times. The J gene is TRBJ1-1, the V gene TRBV10-3; the match to TRBD1 covers 12 bases. Losses at the gene ends were 2 bases for V and 2 bases for J; bases not matched to a gene: 6. Per the germline V gene, CDR1 is ENHRY and CDR2 is SYGVKD. The CDR3 covers 17 residues. The DNA for the CDR3 is TGTGCCATCAGTGAGGAACTCGGGACAGGGGGCAACACTGAAGCTTTCTTT. Translation: CAISEELGTGGNTEAFF.

Comments on this clonotype: At one of its ends the junction is not consistent with the germline gene, which may arise from a read error. This chain joins TRBV3-1 and TRBJ1-3, with unresolved D. The CDR3 length is 17 residues. Germline values: CDR1 LGHDT, CDR2 YNNKEL (reference sequence). The DNA of the CDR3 is TGTGCCACCAGCCAAGATTTGGCAGGCTACTCTGGAAACACCATATATTTT. Protein: CATSQDLAGYSGNTIYF. Based on the CDR3 plus reference TRBV3-1 and TRBJ1-3, the full variable domain is DTAVSQTPKYLVTQMGNDKSIKCEQNLGHDTMYWYKQDSKKFLKIMFSYNNKELIINETVPNRFSPKSPDKAHLNLHINSLELGDSAVYFCATSQDLAGYSGNTIYFGEGSWLTVV.

J is TRBJ2-6 and V is TRBV6-1; D is possibly TRBD2 (5 bases). The CDR3 is 17 amino acids. In germline, CDR1 is MNHNS, CDR2 SASEGT. V shed 3 bases and J shed 0 bases, with 12 bases lying between them. The CDR3 sequence: CASSDRLAGSGANVLTF. The DNA of the CDR3 is TGTGCCAGCAGTGACCGACTGGCGGGCTCTGGGGCCAACGTCCTGACTTTC.

The J gene is TRBJ2-7, the V gene TRBV7-2, with 10 bases fitting TRBD2. Germline-derived CDR1 and CDR2 are SGHTA and FQGNSA. Trimming removed 3 bases from V and 1 base from J; junction bases left unmatched: 3. The CDR3 sequence is 15 residues long. CDR3 residues: CASSLTSGQSYEQYF. The CDR3 DNA reads TGTGCCAGCAGCTTGACTAGCGGGCAGTCCTACGAGCAGTACTTC.

This clonotype was counted many times. This chain joins TRBV15 and TRBJ1-1; D call uncertain. Per the germline V gene, CDR1 is LNHNV and CDR2 is YYDKDF (reference sequence). V was trimmed by 2 bases and J by 1 base, leaving 8 bases between them. The length of the CDR3 is 14 residues. CDR3 protein: CATSRSQANTEAFF. CDR3 DNA: TGTGCCACCAGCAGAAGCCAGGCGAACACTGAAGCTTTCTTT.

The table lists this clonotype with a few counts. The chain couples TRBV9 to TRBJ2-3; tentatively, D is TRBD2 (6 bases). The CDR3 has 14 residues. CDR1 is SGDLS, CDR2 YYNGEE, per germline. V was trimmed by 0 bases and J by 5 bases, leaving 10 bases between them. CDR3 nucleotide sequence: TGTGCCAGCAGCGTAGAAGCGGGCGTAGATACGCAGTATTTT. It yields the protein CASSVEAGVDTQYF.

The chain couples TRBV3-1 to TRBJ1-5, with unresolved D. This CDR3 has 15 residues. CDR1 and CDR2 (germline): LGHDT, YNNKEL (reference sequence). The V and J ends lost 1 base and 3 bases respectively, with 10 bases between them. CDR3 region: CASSQGAVNNQPQHF. The CDR3 nucleotides read TGTGCCAGCAGCCAAGGCGCAGTTAACAATCAGCCCCAGCATTTT.

This chain uses TRBV20-1 with TRBJ1-2; D gene uncertain. Between the trimmed V and J ends, which lost 4 bases and 0 bases, there was a span of 21 bases. CDR1 and CDR2 (germline): DFQATT, SNEGSKA (reference sequence). The CDR3 covers 17 residues. The CDR3 loop reads CSATRASLQKSNYGYTF. Here the CDR3 DNA reads TGCAGTGCTACAAGAGCAAGCCTGCAGAAGTCTAACTATGGCTACACCTTC.

This clonotype was seen only a few times. This chain links TRBV30 with TRBJ1-2, with D possibly matching TRBD1 (5 bases). The germline CDR1 and CDR2 sequences are GTSNPN and SVGIG (reference sequence). This CDR3 spans 14 amino acids. V lost 1 base to trimming and J lost 8 bases, with 17 bases between them. CDR3 DNA: TGTGCCTGGAGTGGGGGGACCACCCCCGGAGGCTACACCTTC. Translating gives CAWSGGTTPGGYTF.

This clonotype came up a few times. The V and J genes are TRBV15 and TRBJ2-3; 9 bases map to TRBD1. The CDR3 is 15 residues long. The V segment lost 4 bases and the J segment 1 base; nucleotides outside the gene matches: 3. Germline V lookup: CDR1 LNHNV, CDR2 YYDKDF (reference sequence). This chain's CDR3 is CATSTRQGGTDTQYF. The CDR3 DNA reads as TGTGCCACCAGCACTCGACAGGGGGGCACAGATACGCAGTATTTT.

This clonotype appeared a few times. The J gene is TRBJ2-7, the V gene TRBV20-1, with TRBD2 identical over 11 bases. The junction had 2 bases not matched to a gene; V was cut back by 3 bases and J by 4 bases. CDR3 length equals 13 residues. Germline V gives CDR1 DFQATT, CDR2 SNEGSKA (reference sequence). The CDR3 DNA sequence: TGCAGTGCTAGTAGCGGGGGGGCTTACGAGCAGTACTTC. It translates to CSASSGGAYEQYF.

This clonotype has just a few counts. The V call is TRBV7-8, the J call TRBJ2-2; 7 bases line up with TRBD1. V trimming: 4 bases; J trimming: 6 bases; junction bases outside the gene matches: 5. Germline V gene lookup returns CDR1 SGHVS and CDR2 FQNEAQ. The CDR3 totals 14 residues. This chain's CDR3 is CASSWTGGSGELFF. Written as DNA, the CDR3 is TGTGCCAGCAGCTGGACAGGAGGATCCGGGGAGCTGTTTTTT.